Listed below are T cell receptor beta chains from one sample, sequenced in a study of CD8 T cells in Susac syndrome. TCRdb analysed the immunoSEQ multiplex PCR reads with MiXCR anew, one entry per CDR3 protein. Of just over 300,000 distinct CDR3 sequences listed, about 91% are singletons. Input material: CD4+ T cells from PBMCs. The receptor source for this set is a human donor with multiple sclerosis. CDR3s include the opening cysteine and the closing phenylalanine or tryptophan. The D gene is left open where the match is weak. Clone sizes are given selectively: once, few, many, or a class where the clone is expanded.

J: TRBJ1-5; size: once; V: TRBV19; D: -; DNA: TGTGCCAGTAGTACCACAGGGACGGGGCAGCCCCAGCATTTT; CDR3: CASSTTGTGQPQHF
J: TRBJ2-7; size: -; V: TRBV6-2/TRBV6-3; D: -; DNA: TGTGCCAGCAGTGAGGACAGTGTCTACGAGCAGTACTTC; CDR3: CASSEDSVYEQYF
J: TRBJ2-7; size: -; V: TRBV25-1; D: -; DNA: TGTGCCAGCAACTCCCAAGGGTACGAGCAGTACTTC; CDR3: CASNSQGYEQYF
J: TRBJ2-5; size: -; V: TRBV20-1; D: TRBD2; DNA: TGCAGTGCTATAAACCTAGCGGGAGCGGGCGAGACCCAGTACTTC; CDR3: CSAINLAGAGETQYF
J: TRBJ1-2; size: -; V: TRBV7-2; D: -; DNA: TGTGCCAGCAGCTTAACCCGAGGAGGCTACACCTTC; CDR3: CASSLTRGGYTF
J: TRBJ1-3; size: -; V: TRBV4-2; D: -; DNA: TGTGCCAGCAGCCAGACCCGGGGGGGGTCTGGAAACACCATATATTTT; CDR3: CASSQTRGGSGNTIYF
J: TRBJ2-3; size: -; V: TRBV7-3; D: -; DNA: TGTGCCAGCAGCGCCACGGGACTCTTGTCAGATACGCAGTATTTT; CDR3: CASSATGLLSDTQYF
J: TRBJ2-1; size: -; V: TRBV18; D: TRBD2; DNA: TGTGCCAGCTCACCACCTTACGCGGGGGGAACCTACAATGAGCAGTTCTTC; CDR3: CASSPPYAGGTYNEQFF
J: TRBJ1-5; size: -; V: TRBV7-2; D: TRBD1; DNA: TGTGCCAGCAGCTTTACAGGGGGAGGAGATAGCAATCAGCCCCAGCATTTT; CDR3: CASSFTGGGDSNQPQHF
J: TRBJ2-3; size: few; V: TRBV11-2; D: -; DNA: TGTGCCAGCAGTGCTGGAGATACGCAGTATTTT; CDR3: CASSAGDTQYF
J: TRBJ2-7; size: -; V: TRBV12-3/TRBV12-4; D: TRBD1; DNA: TGTGCCAGCAGCCGACAGGGGATGGGGTCCTACGAGCAGTACTTC; CDR3: CASSRQGMGSYEQYF
J: TRBJ2-7; size: once; V: TRBV6-2/TRBV6-3; D: -; DNA: TGTGCCAGCGGCCGGGGAGGCCCACGGGAGCAGTACTTC; CDR3: CASGRGGPREQYF
J: TRBJ2-2; size: -; V: TRBV5-4; D: -; DNA: TGTGCCAGCAGTTTTAATTCCCCCGGGGAGCTGTTTTTT; CDR3: CASSFNSPGELFF
J: TRBJ2-1; size: few; V: TRBV6-2/TRBV6-3; D: TRBD2; DNA: TGTGCCAGCAGCCGACTAGCGGGAGATAATGAGCAGTTCTTC; CDR3: CASSRLAGDNEQFF
J: TRBJ2-7; size: -; V: TRBV5-6; D: -; DNA: TGTGCCAGCAGCTTGGGGGGACCTGGGGACGAGCAGTACTTC; CDR3: CASSLGGPGDEQYF
J: TRBJ2-1; size: -; V: TRBV24-1; D: TRBD2; DNA: TGTGCCACCAGTAGCGGGGCGGTGTACAATGAGCAGTTCTTC; CDR3: CATSSGAVYNEQFF
J: TRBJ1-2; size: -; V: TRBV28; D: -; DNA: TGTGCCAGCAGGTCCTATGGCTACACCTTC; CDR3: CASRSYGYTF
J: TRBJ1-2; size: once; V: TRBV11-2; D: -; DNA: TGTGCCAGCAGCTCACCTCGCCAGAGTCTTGGCTACACCTTC; CDR3: CASSSPRQSLGYTF
J: TRBJ2-1; size: -; V: TRBV29-1; D: -; DNA: TGCAGCGTAGACACTAGCTCCTACAATGAGCAGTTCTTC; CDR3: CSVDTSSYNEQFF
J: TRBJ1-1; size: -; V: TRBV20-1; D: -; DNA: TGCAGTGCTAGAGGGGTCGACGCTGGGAACACTGAAGCTTTCTTT; CDR3: CSARGVDAGNTEAFF
J: TRBJ1-5; size: -; V: TRBV13; D: -; DNA: TGTGCCAGCAGCCTAAAACGGCAGCCCCAGCATTTT; CDR3: CASSLKRQPQHF
J: TRBJ1-2; size: few; V: TRBV12-3/TRBV12-4; D: -; DNA: TGTGCCAGCAGCCAGGGATTCTATGGCTACACCTTC; CDR3: CASSQGFYGYTF
J: TRBJ2-1; size: -; V: TRBV5-4; D: -; DNA: TGTGCCAGCAGCCGGGGCGGGGTGCAGTTCTTC; CDR3: CASSRGGVQFF
J: TRBJ2-1; size: -; V: TRBV6-2/TRBV6-3; D: -; DNA: TGTGCCAGCAGTTACCCGGATACGGTCAATGAGCAGTTCTTC; CDR3: CASSYPDTVNEQFF
J: TRBJ2-7; size: -; V: TRBV6-6; D: TRBD2; DNA: TGTGCCAGCAGTTTTACTAGCGGGAGCAACTACGAGCAGTACTTC; CDR3: CASSFTSGSNYEQYF
J: TRBJ1-1; size: -; V: TRBV7-2; D: TRBD1; DNA: TGTGCCAGCAGCCCCTACAGGACAGGGAATGAAGCTTTCTTT; CDR3: CASSPYRTGNEAFF
J: TRBJ1-1; size: -; V: TRBV5-1; D: -; DNA: TGCGCCAGCAGCTCCTCAAATGGCGGGACCCCGGGGAACACTGAAGCTTTCTTT; CDR3: CASSSSNGGTPGNTEAFF
J: TRBJ1-5; size: -; V: TRBV12-3/TRBV12-4; D: -; DNA: TGTGCCAGCACCCCGTCGCAGGGGAAACAGCCCCAGCATTTT; CDR3: CASTPSQGKQPQHF
J: TRBJ1-2; size: -; V: TRBV2; D: -; DNA: TGTGCCAGCACGAAGGGAGGGGTCTCCTATGGCTACACCTTC; CDR3: CASTKGGVSYGYTF
J: TRBJ2-3; size: once; V: TRBV14; D: TRBD2; DNA: TGTGCCAGCAGCCACCTGGGACTAGCGGGAGTGCGAGGGCACACAGATACGCAGTATTTT; CDR3: CASSHLGLAGVRGHTDTQYF
J: TRBJ1-6; size: once; V: TRBV6-5; D: TRBD1; DNA: TGTGCCAGCTCTCGAGGGGGCCCGGACGCTTCACCCCTCCACTTT; CDR3: CASSRGGPDASPLHF
J: TRBJ2-5; size: -; V: TRBV7-9; D: -; DNA: TGTGCCAGCAGCTTACAGGGGCAAACCCGGACCCAGTACTTC; CDR3: CASSLQGQTRTQYF
J: TRBJ2-7; size: -; V: TRBV20-1; D: -; DNA: TGCAGTGCTTTCACCGCTTCGGGACACCTCTACGAGCAGTACTTC; CDR3: CSAFTASGHLYEQYF
J: TRBJ1-1; size: -; V: TRBV5-1; D: -; DNA: TGCGCCACCAGAGCTGGGGGGGGGACTGAAGCTTTCTTT; CDR3: CATRAGGGTEAFF
J: TRBJ2-5; size: -; V: TRBV29-1; D: TRBD2; DNA: TGCAGCGACTCCGGGACTAGCGCTGGGGAGACCCAGTACTTC; CDR3: CSDSGTSAGETQYF
J: TRBJ1-2; size: -; V: TRBV20-1; D: -; DNA: TGCAGTGCTAACCTTCCTGGGGGCTATGGCTACACCTTC; CDR3: CSANLPGGYGYTF
J: TRBJ2-7; size: -; V: TRBV7-2; D: -; DNA: TGTGCCAGCGGGCCCAGGGTTTCCTACGAGCAGTACTTC; CDR3: CASGPRVSYEQYF
J: TRBJ1-1; size: -; V: TRBV19; D: TRBD1; DNA: TGTGCCAGTAGTATAGGTGACAGGGTGAACACTGAAGCTTTCTTT; CDR3: CASSIGDRVNTEAFF
J: TRBJ2-1; size: -; V: TRBV15; D: -; DNA: TGTGCCACCAGCAGGGCCGCCGGTCGCCCCTACAATGAGCAGTTCTTC; CDR3: CATSRAAGRPYNEQFF
J: TRBJ1-1; size: -; V: TRBV6-2/TRBV6-3; D: -; DNA: TGTGCCAGCAGAAACCCCGGGAAGAACACTGAAGCTTTCTTT; CDR3: CASRNPGKNTEAFF
J: TRBJ2-3; size: -; V: TRBV20-1; D: -; DNA: TGCAGTGCTAGTCCATTAGGGGTTGTGCCAGATACGCAGTATTTT; CDR3: CSASPLGVVPDTQYF
J: TRBJ1-5; size: -; V: TRBV6-1; D: -; DNA: TGTGCCAGCAGTGTGGACATCAATCAGCCCCAGCATTTT; CDR3: CASSVDINQPQHF
J: TRBJ2-5; size: -; V: TRBV7-2; D: -; DNA: TGTGCCAGCAGCCCGAGGACACAGCAAGAGACCCAGTACTTC; CDR3: CASSPRTQQETQYF
J: TRBJ1-2; size: -; V: TRBV12-3/TRBV12-4; D: -; DNA: TGTGCCAGCAGTTTAGACAACGCGTATGGCTACACCTTC; CDR3: CASSLDNAYGYTF
J: TRBJ2-2; size: once; V: TRBV2; D: TRBD2; DNA: TGTGCCAGCAAGCAGCTAGCGGGAGCGAACACCGGGGAGCTGTTTTTT; CDR3: CASKQLAGANTGELFF
J: TRBJ2-3; size: -; V: TRBV12-3/TRBV12-4; D: -; DNA: TGTGCCAGCAGTCCCACGCGGGAAAGCGAATCGCAGTATTTT; CDR3: CASSPTRESESQYF
J: TRBJ2-7; size: -; V: TRBV13; D: -; DNA: TGTGCCAGCAGCTCCTTATACAAGGGCTACGAGCAGTACTTC; CDR3: CASSSLYKGYEQYF
J: TRBJ2-2; size: -; V: TRBV2; D: TRBD2; DNA: TGTGCCAGCAGTAAGGAGAGCGGGAGGGCGCCCGGGGAGCTGTTTTTT; CDR3: CASSKESGRAPGELFF
J: TRBJ1-2; size: -; V: TRBV6-6; D: -; DNA: TGTGCCAGCAGTTACTCGAATCGCCGGGGGGATGGCTACACCTTC; CDR3: CASSYSNRRGDGYTF
J: TRBJ2-7; size: -; V: TRBV5-5; D: -; DNA: TGTGCCAGCACCCAGCCGGGAGTTTACGAGCAGTACTTC; CDR3: CASTQPGVYEQYF
J: TRBJ1-3; size: -; V: TRBV7-6; D: -; DNA: TGTGCCAGCAGCTTAGGGCGGTCCTCTGGAAACACCATATATTTT; CDR3: CASSLGRSSGNTIYF
J: TRBJ2-1; size: -; V: TRBV19; D: TRBD2; DNA: TGTGCCAGTAGTTATCGACTAGCATGGGAGCAGTTCTTC; CDR3: CASSYRLAWEQFF
J: TRBJ2-3; size: -; V: TRBV24-1; D: TRBD1; DNA: TGTGCCACCAGTGATCTGCCCCGGACAGGCGACACAGATACGCAGTATTTT; CDR3: CATSDLPRTGDTDTQYF
J: TRBJ1-6; size: -; V: TRBV10-3; D: -; DNA: TGTGCCATCAGTCCACGGAGTAATTCACCCCTCCACTTT; CDR3: CAISPRSNSPLHF